The entry below gives a single T cell receptor (beta chain) sequence along with its context. Per the original data handling: Amplification from reference gene primers served as the basis for estimated nucleated cell counts. Using immunoSEQ multiplex PCR, the repertoire was profiled, and TCRdb retains in-frame clones only, with some absent. That table furnishes V, J and clone size, whereas the DNA furnished D and trimming. The repertoire holds under 450,000 clones, with approximately 86% as singletons. These data originate in a study of blood T cell repertoires in COVID-19. About the research overall: Samples of COVID-19 (acute and convalescent) were obtained from the United States, Italy and Spain. T cells, B-cell-depleted T cells, or PBMCs provided the cDNA or gDNA that served as material.

Recruited during active infection, patients (from Seattle) were subsequently followed longitudinally. V dropped 4 bases and J dropped 2 bases, with 19 bases sitting between them. There are 17 residues in the CDR3. Looked up from germline, CDR1 is MGHRA and CDR2 is YSYEKL. Specimen: peripheral blood. The chain has TRBV4-1 and TRBJ2-3; D may be TRBD2 (7 bases). The sequence was obtained from an older woman with COVID-19, enrolled during active disease. The CDR3 loop is CASSPRSGGADTDTQYF. For the CDR3, the DNA is TGCGCCAGCAGCCCCCGAAGTGGGGGGGCCGACACAGATACGCAGTATTTT.